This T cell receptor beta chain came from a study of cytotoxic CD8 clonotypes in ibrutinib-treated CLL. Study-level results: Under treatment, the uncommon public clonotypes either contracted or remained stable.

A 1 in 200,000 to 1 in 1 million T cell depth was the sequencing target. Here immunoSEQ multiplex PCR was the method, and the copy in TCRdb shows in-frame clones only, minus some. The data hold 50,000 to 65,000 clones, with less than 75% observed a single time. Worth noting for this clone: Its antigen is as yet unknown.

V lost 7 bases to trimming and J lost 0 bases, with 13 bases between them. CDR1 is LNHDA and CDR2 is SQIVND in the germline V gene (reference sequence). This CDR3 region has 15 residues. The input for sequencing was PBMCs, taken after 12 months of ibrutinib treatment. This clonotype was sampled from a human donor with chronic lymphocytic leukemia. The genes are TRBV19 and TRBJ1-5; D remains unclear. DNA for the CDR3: TGTGCCAGTACCTCGGACGGCCTTAGCAATCAGCCCCAGCATTTT. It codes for CASTSDGLSNQPQHF.